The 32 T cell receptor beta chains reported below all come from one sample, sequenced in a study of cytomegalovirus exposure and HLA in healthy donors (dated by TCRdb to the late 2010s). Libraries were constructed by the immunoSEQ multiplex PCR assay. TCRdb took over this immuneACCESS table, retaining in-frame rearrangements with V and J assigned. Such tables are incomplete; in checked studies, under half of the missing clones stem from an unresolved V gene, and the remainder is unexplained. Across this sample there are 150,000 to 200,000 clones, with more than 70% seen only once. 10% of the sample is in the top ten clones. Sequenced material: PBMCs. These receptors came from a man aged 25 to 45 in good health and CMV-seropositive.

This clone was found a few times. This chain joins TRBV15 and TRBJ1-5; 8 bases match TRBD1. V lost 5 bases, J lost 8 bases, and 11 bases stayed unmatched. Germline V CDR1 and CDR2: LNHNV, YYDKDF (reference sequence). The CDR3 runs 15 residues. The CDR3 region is CATSEDRGVRKPQHF. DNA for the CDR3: TGTGCCACCAGCGAAGACAGGGGCGTCAGGAAGCCCCAGCATTTT.

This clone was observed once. The CDR3 DNA is TGTGCCAGCAGTTACTCGACTAGACTCCTTAAGCAGTTCTTC. This encodes CASSYSTRLLKQFF. The genes are TRBV6-5 and TRBJ2-1; a weak D match, TRBD2 (6 bases). CDR3 length: 14 residues. Germline loops: CDR1 MNHEY, CDR2 SVGAGI. Between the trimmed V and J ends, which lost 0 bases and 11 bases, there was a span of 14 bases.

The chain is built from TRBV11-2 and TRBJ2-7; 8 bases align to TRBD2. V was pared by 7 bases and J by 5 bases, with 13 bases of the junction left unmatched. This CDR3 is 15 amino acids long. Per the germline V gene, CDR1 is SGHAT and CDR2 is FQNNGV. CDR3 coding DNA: TGTGCCAGCACCTTCTACGGACTAGCTGAAAACGAGCAGTACTTC. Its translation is CASTFYGLAENEQYF.

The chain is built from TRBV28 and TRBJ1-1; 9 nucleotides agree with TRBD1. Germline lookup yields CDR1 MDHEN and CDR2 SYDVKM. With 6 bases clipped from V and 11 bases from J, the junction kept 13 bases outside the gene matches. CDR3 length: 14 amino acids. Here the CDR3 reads CASRPRDRGFEAFF. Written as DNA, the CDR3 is TGTGCCAGCAGACCCCGAGACAGGGGGTTTGAGGCTTTCTTT.

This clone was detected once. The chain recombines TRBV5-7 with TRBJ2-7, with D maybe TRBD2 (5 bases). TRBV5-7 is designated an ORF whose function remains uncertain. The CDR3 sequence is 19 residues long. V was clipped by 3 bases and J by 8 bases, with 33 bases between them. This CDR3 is CASSSLIADFYPTGMKQYF. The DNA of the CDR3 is TGTGCCAGCAGCTCCCTGATCGCTGACTTTTACCCGACGGGAATGAAGCAGTACTTC.

CDR3 region: CASSLWASGRRRNNEQFF. CDR3 DNA: TGTGCCAGCAGCTTATGGGCTAGCGGGAGAAGGAGAAACAATGAGCAGTTCTTC. This rearrangement joins TRBV7-9 to TRBJ2-1, with 10 bases identical to TRBD2. This CDR3 is built from 18 residues. Germline trimming cut 2 bases from V and 5 bases from J; bases unmatched to any gene: 12. The germline V gene encodes CDR1 SEHNR and CDR2 FQNEAQ (reference sequence).

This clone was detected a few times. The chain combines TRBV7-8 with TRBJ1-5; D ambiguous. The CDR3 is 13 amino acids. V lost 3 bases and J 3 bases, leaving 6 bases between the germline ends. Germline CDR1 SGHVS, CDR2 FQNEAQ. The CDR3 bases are TGTGCCAGCAGCTTTGACAACAATCAGCCCCAGCATTTT. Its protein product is CASSFDNNQPQHF.

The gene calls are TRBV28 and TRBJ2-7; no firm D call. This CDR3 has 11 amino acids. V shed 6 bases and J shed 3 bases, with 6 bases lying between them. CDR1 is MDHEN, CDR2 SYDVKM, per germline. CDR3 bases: TGTGCCAGCAGCCTATACTACGAGCAGTACTTC. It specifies CASSLYYEQYF.

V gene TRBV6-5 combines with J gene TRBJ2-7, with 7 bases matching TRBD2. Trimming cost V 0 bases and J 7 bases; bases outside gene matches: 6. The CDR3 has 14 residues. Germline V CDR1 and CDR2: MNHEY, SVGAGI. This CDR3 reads CASSYSFTSDEQYF. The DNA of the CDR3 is TGTGCCAGCAGTTACTCGTTCACTAGCGATGAGCAGTACTTC.

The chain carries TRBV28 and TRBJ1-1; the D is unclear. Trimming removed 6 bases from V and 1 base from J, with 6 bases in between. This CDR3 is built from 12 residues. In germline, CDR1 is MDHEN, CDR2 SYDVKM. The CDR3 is CASSSRNTEAFF. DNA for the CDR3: TGTGCCAGCAGCTCCAGGAACACTGAAGCTTTCTTT.

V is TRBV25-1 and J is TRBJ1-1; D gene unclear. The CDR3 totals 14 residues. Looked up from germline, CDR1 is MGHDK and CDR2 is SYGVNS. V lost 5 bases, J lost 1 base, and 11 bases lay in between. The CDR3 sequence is CASSPFGGNTEAFF. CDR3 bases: TGTGCCAGCAGTCCCTTTGGAGGGAACACTGAAGCTTTCTTT.

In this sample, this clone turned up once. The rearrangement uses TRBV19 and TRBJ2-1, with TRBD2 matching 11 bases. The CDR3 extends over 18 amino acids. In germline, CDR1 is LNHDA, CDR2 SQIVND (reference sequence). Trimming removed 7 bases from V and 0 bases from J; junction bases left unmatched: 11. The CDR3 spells CASTRLASGGLSYNEQFF. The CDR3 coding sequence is TGTGCCAGTACCCGCTTGGCTAGCGGGGGGCTCTCCTACAATGAGCAGTTCTTC.

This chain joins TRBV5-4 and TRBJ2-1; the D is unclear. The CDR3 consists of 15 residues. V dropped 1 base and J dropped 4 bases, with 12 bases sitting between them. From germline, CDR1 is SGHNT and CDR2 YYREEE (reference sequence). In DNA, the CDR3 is TGTGCCAGCAGCTTGCCCGTCAGAAGTTACAATGAGCAGTTCTTC. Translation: CASSLPVRSYNEQFF.

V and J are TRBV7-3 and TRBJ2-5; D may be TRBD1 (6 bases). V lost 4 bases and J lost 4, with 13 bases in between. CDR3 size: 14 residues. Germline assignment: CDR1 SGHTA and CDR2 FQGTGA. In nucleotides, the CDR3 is TGTGCCAGCAGCTCGAACGGACAGTTAGAGACCCAGTACTTC. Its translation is CASSSNGQLETQYF.

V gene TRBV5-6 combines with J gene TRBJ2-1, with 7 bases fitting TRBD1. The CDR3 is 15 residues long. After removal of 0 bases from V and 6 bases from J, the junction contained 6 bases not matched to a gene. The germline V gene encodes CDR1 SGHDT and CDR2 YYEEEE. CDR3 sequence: CASSLGGEGANEQFF. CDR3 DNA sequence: TGTGCCAGCAGCTTGGGAGGAGAGGGGGCCAATGAGCAGTTCTTC.

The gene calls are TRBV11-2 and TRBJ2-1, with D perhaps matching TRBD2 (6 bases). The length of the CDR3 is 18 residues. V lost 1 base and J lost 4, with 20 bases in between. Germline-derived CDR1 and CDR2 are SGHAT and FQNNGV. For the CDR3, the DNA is TGTGCCAGCAGCTTAGTCGATGGAAGGACTAAGAGGTACAATGAGCAGTTCTTC. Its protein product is CASSLVDGRTKRYNEQFF.

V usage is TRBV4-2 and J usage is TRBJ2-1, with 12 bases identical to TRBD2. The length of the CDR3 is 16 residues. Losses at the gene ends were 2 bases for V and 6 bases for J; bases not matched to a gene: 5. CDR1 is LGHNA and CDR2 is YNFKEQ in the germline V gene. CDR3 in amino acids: CASSQLAGGPGNEQFF. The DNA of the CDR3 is TGTGCCAGCAGCCAACTAGCGGGAGGGCCGGGCAATGAGCAGTTCTTC.

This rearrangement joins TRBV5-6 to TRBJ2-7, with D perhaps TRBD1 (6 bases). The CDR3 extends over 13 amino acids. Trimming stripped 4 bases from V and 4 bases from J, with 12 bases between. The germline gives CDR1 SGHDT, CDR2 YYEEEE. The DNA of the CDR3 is TGTGCCAGCAGCCCCGGGACATATTACGAGCAGTACTTC. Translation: CASSPGTYYEQYF. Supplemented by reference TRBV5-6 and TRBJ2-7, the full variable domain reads DAGVTQSPTHLIKTRGQQVTLRCSPKSGHDTVSWYQQALGQGPQFIFQYYEEEERQRGNFPDRFSGHQFPNYSSELNVNALLLGDSALYLCASSPGTYYEQYFGPGTRLTVT.

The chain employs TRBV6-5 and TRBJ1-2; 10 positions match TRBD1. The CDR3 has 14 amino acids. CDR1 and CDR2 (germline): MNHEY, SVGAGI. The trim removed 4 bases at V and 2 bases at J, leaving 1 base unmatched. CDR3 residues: CASSLGQGNYGYTF. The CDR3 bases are TGTGCCAGCAGTTTGGGACAGGGGAACTATGGCTACACCTTC.

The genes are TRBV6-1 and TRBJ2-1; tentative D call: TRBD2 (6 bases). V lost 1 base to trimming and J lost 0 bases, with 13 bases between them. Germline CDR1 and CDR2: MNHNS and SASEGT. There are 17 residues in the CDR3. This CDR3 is CASSEGHGGGSYNEQFF. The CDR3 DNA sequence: TGTGCCAGCAGTGAAGGTCACGGGGGAGGCTCCTACAATGAGCAGTTCTTC.

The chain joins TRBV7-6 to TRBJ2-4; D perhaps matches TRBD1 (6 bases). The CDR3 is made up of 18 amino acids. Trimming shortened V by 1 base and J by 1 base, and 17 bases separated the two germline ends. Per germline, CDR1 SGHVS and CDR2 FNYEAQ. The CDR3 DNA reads TGTGCCAGCAGCTTAGGTCCGGCCACAGGGAAGGCCAAAAACATTCAGTACTTC. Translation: CASSLGPATGKAKNIQYF.

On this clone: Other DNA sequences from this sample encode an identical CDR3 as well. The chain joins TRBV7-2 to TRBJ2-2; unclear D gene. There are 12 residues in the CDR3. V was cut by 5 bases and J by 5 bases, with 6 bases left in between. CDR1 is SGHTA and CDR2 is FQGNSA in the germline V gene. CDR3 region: CASSLYTGELFF. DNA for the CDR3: TGTGCCAGCAGCCTATATACCGGGGAGCTGTTTTTT. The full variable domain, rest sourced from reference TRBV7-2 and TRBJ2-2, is GAGVSQSPSNKVTEKGKDVELRCDPISGHTALYWYRQSLGQGLEFLIYFQGNSAPDKSGLPSDRFSAERTGGSVSTLTIQRTQQEDSAVYLCASSLYTGELFFGEGSRLTVL.

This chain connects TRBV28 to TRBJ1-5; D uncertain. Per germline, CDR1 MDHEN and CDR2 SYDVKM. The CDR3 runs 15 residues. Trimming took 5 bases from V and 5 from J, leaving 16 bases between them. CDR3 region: CASSLVGGKDQPQHF. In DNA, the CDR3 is TGTGCCAGCAGTCTGGTAGGAGGGAAGGATCAGCCCCAGCATTTT. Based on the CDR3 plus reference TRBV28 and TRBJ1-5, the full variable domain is DVKVTQSSRYLVKRTGEKVFLECVQDMDHENMFWYRQDPGLGLRLIYFSYDVKMKEKGDIPEGYSVSREKKERFSLILESASTNQTSMYLCASSLVGGKDQPQHFGDGTRLSIL.

The chain's CDR3 is CASSKVGTGGLNEQFF. For the CDR3, the DNA is TGTGCCAGCAGCAAAGTCGGGACAGGGGGATTAAATGAGCAGTTCTTC. The chain joins TRBV21-1 to TRBJ2-1; TRBD1, the table's D call, lacks a check against the DNA. TRBV21-1 is classified as a pseudogene. This CDR3 comprises 16 residues.

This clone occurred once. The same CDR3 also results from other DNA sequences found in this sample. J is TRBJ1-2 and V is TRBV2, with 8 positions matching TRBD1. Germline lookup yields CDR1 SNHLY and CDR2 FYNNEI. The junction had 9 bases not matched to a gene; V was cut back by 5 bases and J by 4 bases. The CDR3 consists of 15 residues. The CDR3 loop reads CASSLGQGRFYGYTF. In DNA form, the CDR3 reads TGTGCCAGCAGTCTTGGACAGGGTCGTTTCTATGGCTACACCTTC.

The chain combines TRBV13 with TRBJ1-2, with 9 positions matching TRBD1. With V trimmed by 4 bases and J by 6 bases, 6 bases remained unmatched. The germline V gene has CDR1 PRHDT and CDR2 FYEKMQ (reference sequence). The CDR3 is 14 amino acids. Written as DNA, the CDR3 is TGTGCCAGCAGCTCCCCGGGACAGGGTAATGGCTACACCTTC. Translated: CASSSPGQGNGYTF.

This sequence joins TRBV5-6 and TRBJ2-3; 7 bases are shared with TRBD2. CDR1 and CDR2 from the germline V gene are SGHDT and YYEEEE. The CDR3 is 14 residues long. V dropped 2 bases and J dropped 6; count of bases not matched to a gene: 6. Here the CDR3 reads CASSFAGAPDTQYF. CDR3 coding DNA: TGTGCCAGCAGCTTCGCGGGAGCCCCGGATACGCAGTATTTT.

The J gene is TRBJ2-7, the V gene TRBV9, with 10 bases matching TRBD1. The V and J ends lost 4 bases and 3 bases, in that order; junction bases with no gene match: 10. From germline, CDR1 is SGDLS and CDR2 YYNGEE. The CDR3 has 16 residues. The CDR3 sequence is CASSTNSGTGVYEQYF. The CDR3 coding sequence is TGTGCCAGCAGCACTAACTCCGGGACAGGGGTCTACGAGCAGTACTTC.

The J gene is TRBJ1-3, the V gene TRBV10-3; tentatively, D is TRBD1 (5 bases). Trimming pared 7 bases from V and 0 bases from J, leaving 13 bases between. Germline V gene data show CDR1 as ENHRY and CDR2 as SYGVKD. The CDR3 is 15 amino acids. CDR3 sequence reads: CAITPGMYSGNTIYF. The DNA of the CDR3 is TGTGCCATCACCCCAGGGATGTACTCTGGAAACACCATATATTTT.

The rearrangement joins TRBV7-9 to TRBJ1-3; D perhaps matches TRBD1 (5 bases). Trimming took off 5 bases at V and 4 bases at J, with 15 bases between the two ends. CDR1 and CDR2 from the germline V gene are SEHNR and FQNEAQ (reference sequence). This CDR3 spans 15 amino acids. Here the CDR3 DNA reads TGTGCCAGCAGCCCCCAGGGATTTCGAGGAAACACCATATATTTT. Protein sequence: CASSPQGFRGNTIYF. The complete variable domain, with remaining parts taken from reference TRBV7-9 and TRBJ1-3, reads DTGVSQNPRHKITKRGQNVTFRCDPISEHNRLYWYRQTLGQGPEFLTYFQNEAQLEKSRLLSDRFSAERPKGSFSTLEIQRTEQGDSAMYLCASSPQGFRGNTIYFGEGSWLTVV.

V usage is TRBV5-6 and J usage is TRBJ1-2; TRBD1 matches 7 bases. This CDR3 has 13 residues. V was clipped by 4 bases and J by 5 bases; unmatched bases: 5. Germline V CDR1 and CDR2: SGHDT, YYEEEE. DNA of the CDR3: TGTGCCAGCAGCCTCGACAGGGTATATGGCTACACCTTC. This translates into CASSLDRVYGYTF.

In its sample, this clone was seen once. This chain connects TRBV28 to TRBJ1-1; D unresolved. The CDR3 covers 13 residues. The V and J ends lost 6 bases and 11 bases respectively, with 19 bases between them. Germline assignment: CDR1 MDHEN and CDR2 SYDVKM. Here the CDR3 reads CASSPMLVPGAFF. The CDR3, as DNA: TGTGCCAGCAGCCCAATGTTGGTACCGGGGGCTTTCTTT.